This entry lists 5 T cell receptor beta chains sequenced from one sample in a study of shared clonotypes between healthy human individuals (dated by TCRdb to the early 2020s). Library preparation used the immunoSEQ multiplex PCR assay. The source is immuneACCESS, and TCRdb retained only in-frame sequences with V and J called. Part of the clones is not carried over; for the studies checked, unresolved V genes explain less than half of this, and the remainder is unexplained. Here the sample has approximately 2.4 million clones; roughly 95% occur a single time. The ten largest clonotypes hold 0.13% of the sample. The source material was naive CD4+ T cells sorted from blood. This specimen's cell subset or site label, per the study, means: CD45RA+ positively selected. These receptors came from a man aged 18 to 30 in good health.

The V and J genes are TRBV4-3 and TRBJ2-1, with 14 bases fitting TRBD2. V was pared by 4 bases and J by 3 bases, with 11 bases of the junction left unmatched. Looked up from germline, CDR1 is LGHNA and CDR2 is YSLEER. The CDR3 runs 19 residues. The CDR3 DNA is TGCGCCAGCAGCCCCTTTGGGACTAGCGGGAGTTTCGGCTACAATGAGCAGTTCTTC. This translates into CASSPFGTSGSFGYNEQFF.

The V and J genes are TRBV11-2 and TRBJ2-6, with 10 positions matching TRBD1. The CDR3 contains 19 residues. Losses at the gene ends were 1 base for V and 0 bases for J; bases not matched to a gene: 6. CDR1 is SGHAT and CDR2 is FQNNGV in the germline V gene. Written as DNA, the CDR3 is TGTGCCAGCAGCTTAGCCCGCCGGGACAGGGGCTCTGGGGCCAACGTCCTGACTTTC. Translating it yields CASSLARRDRGSGANVLTF.

The CDR3 sequence is CASRVQTVANEKLFF. In DNA, the CDR3 is TGTGCCAGCAGGGTACAGACAGTCGCTAATGAAAAACTGTTTTTT. This chain joins TRBV6-1 and TRBJ1-4; D possibly corresponds to TRBD1 (5 bases). The V and J ends lost 6 bases and 3 bases respectively, with 14 bases between them. The CDR3 covers 15 residues. From germline, CDR1 is MNHNS and CDR2 SASEGT.

V and J are TRBV29-1 and TRBJ2-7; 7 bases map to TRBD1. Germline-derived CDR1 and CDR2 are SQVTM and ANQGSEA. This CDR3 region has 15 residues. Trimming took 6 bases from V and 5 from J; bases not matched to a gene: 16. CDR3 in amino acids: CSVWTGINPANEQYF. The CDR3, as DNA: TGCAGCGTCTGGACAGGAATCAACCCGGCCAACGAGCAGTACTTC.

The chain joins TRBV15 to TRBJ2-1; 8 bases align to TRBD1. Germline CDR1 is LNHNV and CDR2 is YYDKDF (reference sequence). J was trimmed by 4 bases and V by 0 bases; bases with no gene match: 5. The CDR3 spans 16 residues. Written as DNA, the CDR3 is TGTGCCACCAGCAGAGACGACAGGGGCAGATACAATGAGCAGTTCTTC. Translating gives CATSRDDRGRYNEQFF.